Described below is a single T cell receptor beta chain sequence and its context. This specimen belongs to a study of blood T cell repertoires in COVID-19. Across the study: Samples taken during acute and convalescent COVID-19 were collected in the United States, Italy and Spain.

Data came from immunoSEQ multiplex PCR; TCRdb stores just in-frame clones and leaves some out. The sample consists of more than 60,000 clones, roughly nine tenths of them appearing once. This CDR3 comprises 14 residues. Germline V gene lookup returns CDR1 LGHDT and CDR2 YNNKEL (reference sequence). Trimming removed 3 bases at V and 0 bases at J, with 6 bases between. Sequenced: peripheral blood. The receptor's source is a woman older than 75 with active or convalescent COVID-19. The rearrangement links TRBV3-1 (or the pseudogene TRBV3-2) to TRBJ1-5; D call uncertain. The CDR3 spells CASSQSHSNQPQHF. In DNA, the CDR3 is TGTGCCAGCAGCCAGTCACATAGCAATCAGCCCCAGCATTTT.